These T cell receptor beta chains were read from a single sample in a study of Graves' ophthalmopathy and Graves' hyperthyroidism. TCRdb recomputed calls from the multiplex PCR reads with MiXCR, one row per CDR3 protein. Found here are about 620,000 distinct CDR3 sequences, about a fifth of them singletons; the top ten hold around 7%. The sequenced sample consisted of peripheral blood. The receptors shown here come from a woman between 18 and 29 years old with stable Graves' hyperthyroidism. Some clones in this sample may be carry-over from other donors' samples. CDR3s include the opening cysteine and the closing phenylalanine or tryptophan. A D gene is named only where the DNA matches it firmly. Size values are once, few and many counts, or a class for expanded clones, and some rows have none.

>TRBJ1-5|-|-|TRBV24-1
TGTGCCACCAGTGATTCGGGACTTCCCGTAGCCCAGCATTTT
CATSDSGLPVAQHF
>TRBJ2-7|-|TRBD2|TRBV28
TGTGCCAGCAGTTCGTCCATTAAGGGCGGGAGGGAAGCCTACGAGCAGTACTTC
CASSSSIKGGREAYEQYF
>TRBJ2-7|few|TRBD2|TRBV3-1
TGTGCCAGCAGCCAGATAGCGGGATGGGAGCAGTACTTC
CASSQIAGWEQYF
>TRBJ1-6|many|-|TRBV11-2
TGTGCCAGCAGCTTAGAACCTGGGGTTGGGTCACCCCTCCACTTT
CASSLEPGVGSPLHF
>TRBJ1-2|few|-|TRBV6-1
TGTGCCAGCAGAGAGTATGGGGGGGTGTATGGCTACACCTTC
CASREYGGVYGYTF
>TRBJ2-5|many|TRBD1|TRBV6-1
TGTGCCAGCAGTGAACTTTGGAGGGCAGGGGGCGGGACCCAGTACTTC
CASSELWRAGGGTQYF
>TRBJ2-5|few|TRBD1|TRBV28
TGTGCCAGCAGTTTAATGGGACAGGGGGCTAAGGAGACCCAGTACTTC
CASSLMGQGAKETQYF
>TRBJ2-7|few|TRBD2|TRBV6-1
TGTGCCAGCCGCTATACTAGCGGAGGGGGCTACGAGCAGTACTTC
CASRYTSGGGYEQYF
>TRBJ2-7|-|-|TRBV6-1
TGTGCCAGCAGGCCGGACGAGGGGGGCTACGAGCAGTACTTC
CASRPDEGGYEQYF
>TRBJ1-6|once|-|TRBV6-1
TGTGCCGGGTCGCAGGGACCCTATAATTCACCCCTCCACTTT
CAGSQGPYNSPLHF
>TRBJ1-1|-|TRBD1|TRBV6-1
TGTGCCAGCAGTACAGACAGGGGAAGAACTGAAGCTTTCTTT
CASSTDRGRTEAFF
>TRBJ2-7|many|-|TRBV6-5
TGTGCCAGCAGTTACTCGGACTGGAAGGAGCAGTACTTC
CASSYSDWKEQYF
>TRBJ2-5|many|-|TRBV20-1
TGCAGTGCTAGAGATCGGAGTAGAGAGACCCAGTACTTC
CSARDRSRETQYF
>TRBJ2-2|many|TRBD2|TRBV6-4
TGTGCCAGCAGTGACGGGACTAGCACCGGGGAGCTGTTTTTT
CASSDGTSTGELFF
>TRBJ2-4|-|TRBD1|TRBV12-3/TRBV12-4
TGTGCCAGCAGTCCCGGACAGGGGAGATTTTCGTACTTC
CASSPGQGRFSYF
>TRBJ2-7|many|TRBD1|TRBV29-1
TGCAGCGTTGAAGAGGACAGGTTACCCTACGAGCAGTACTTC
CSVEEDRLPYEQYF
>TRBJ2-6|many|-|TRBV12-3/TRBV12-4
TGTGCCAGCAGTTTAGGGGCCAACGTCCTGACTTTC
CASSLGANVLTF
>TRBJ2-7|many|-|TRBV20-1
TGCAGTGCTAGACCGGGAAGTACGGCCTACGAGCAGTACTTC
CSARPGSTAYEQYF
>TRBJ2-7|few|-|TRBV5-1
TGCGCCAGCAAGGTGAATTTTGATTACGAGCAGTACTTC
CASKVNFDYEQYF
>TRBJ2-7|once|TRBD1|TRBV19
TGTGCCAGTAGTCCGGGACAGGGGTTTTTTCTCTACGAGCAGTACTTC
CASSPGQGFFLYEQYF
>TRBJ1-5|-|-|TRBV2
TGTGCCAGCAGTCCTCAGGGTGTGGAGCCCCAGCATTTT
CASSPQGVEPQHF
>TRBJ1-2|many|-|TRBV20-1
TGCAGTGCCAGAGGGGAGGGACTTATGGGCTACACCTTC
CSARGEGLMGYTF
>TRBJ1-1|-|-|TRBV28
TGTGCCAGCAGTCCATCTGGGCGATGGGCTGAAGCTTTCTTT
CASSPSGRWAEAFF
>TRBJ2-4|few|TRBD2|TRBV28
TGTGCCACCACTGAGGGGCTAGCGGGAATTCAGTACTTC
CATTEGLAGIQYF
>TRBJ1-2|many|-|TRBV20-1
TGCAGTGCTAGAGAAAATTATGCTAACTATGGCTACACCTTC
CSARENYANYGYTF
>TRBJ1-1|few|TRBD1|TRBV3-1
TGTGCCAGCAGCCAAGTGGGACAGGACACTGAAGCTTTCTTT
CASSQVGQDTEAFF
>TRBJ2-5|many|-|TRBV12-3/TRBV12-4
TGTGCCAGCAGTTTAGCCGACCAGACCCAGTACTTC
CASSLADQTQYF
>TRBJ1-1|few|TRBD1|TRBV11-1
TGCGCCAGCAGCCACAGGACAGGATTGGACACTGAAGCTTTCTTT
CASSHRTGLDTEAFF
>TRBJ2-7|many|-|TRBV27
TGTGCCAGCAGTGGTCAGGGATCTGCCTACGAGCAGTACTTC
CASSGQGSAYEQYF
>TRBJ1-6|many|-|TRBV20-1
TGCAGTGCTAGAGATCTGACGAGTTCACCCCTCCACTTT
CSARDLTSSPLHF
>TRBJ2-7|many|-|TRBV28
TGTGCCAGCAGTTTTCCGGGTTTGGGCGAGCAGTACTTC
CASSFPGLGEQYF
>TRBJ2-2|many|TRBD2|TRBV3-1
TGTGCCACCGTCGGAGCGGGGGCAACCGGGGAGCTGTTTTTT
CATVGAGATGELFF
>TRBJ2-7|-|TRBD2|TRBV27
TGTGCCAGCAGTTTATCGGTACTAGCGGGGGGCTTTAGCTCCTACGAGCAGTACTTC
CASSLSVLAGGFSSYEQYF
>TRBJ2-7|few|-|TRBV6-2/TRBV6-3
TGTGCCAGCAGTTCCCCGAGTATGGGGTACGAGCAGTACTTC
CASSSPSMGYEQYF
>TRBJ1-5|many|-|TRBV6-1
TGTGCCAGCAGTGGGAGGGACAACCGATATCAGCCCCAGCATTTT
CASSGRDNRYQPQHF
>TRBJ1-5|many|-|TRBV30
TGTGCCTGGAGTGGGCAGGGGAATCAGCCCCAGCATTTT
CAWSGQGNQPQHF
>TRBJ1-1|many|-|TRBV12-3/TRBV12-4
TGTGCCAGCAGCTTTATCTCTCGGAGAGGTCACACTGAACCTTTCTTT
CASSFISRRGHTEPFF